The clone carrying this T cell receptor beta chain was seen only a few times. Antigen: not known. In TCRdb, the reads were re-called with MiXCR into one record per CDR3 protein. The sample shows 550,000 to 850,000 distinct CDR3 sequences, around a third of them seen only once. This record comes from a study of T cell repertoires in cytomegalovirus infection. About the research overall: Well-studied HLA-B-restricted epitopes and recently identified HLA-C-restricted epitopes of CMV were both used in the study. Carrying CMV and the relevant HLA type showed in public TCR beta signatures. Points from the study as a whole: The ex vivo response was dominated by HLA-C-restricted CMV-specific TCR beta clonotypes. Summed frequency of public TCR beta families distinguished CMV carriers with the relevant HLA.

After removal of 6 bases from V and 6 bases from J, the junction contained 3 bases not matched to a gene. This CDR3 region has 12 residues. From germline, CDR1 is SNHLY and CDR2 FYNNEI. The gene calls are TRBV2 and TRBJ1-2; 8 bases align to TRBD1. The sequencing here drew on cultured PBMCs, taken from culture after CMV antigen stimulation. The receptor was derived from a human donor in good health (CMV status not recorded). Some clones in this sample may be carry-over from other donors' samples. The CDR3, as DNA: TGTGCCAGCAGGGACAGGGTTCATGGCTACACCTTC. Translating it yields CASRDRVHGYTF.